These 12 T cell receptor beta chains share one sample of origin, sequenced in a study of cytomegalovirus exposure and HLA in healthy donors. In the PCR, 60 Vbeta and 13 Jbeta primers were used. Generated by immunoSEQ multiplex PCR, the TCRdb table keeps only in-frame clones and is missing some. The sample carries about 110,000 clones, around two thirds recorded once. Specimen: PBMCs. These receptors originate from a man aged 25-45 years in good health and CMV-seropositive.

The rearrangement joins TRBV5-6 to TRBJ1-2, with D perhaps TRBD1 (5 bases). V was shortened by 0 bases and J by 0 bases, with 12 bases between the two germline ends. Germline CDR1 reads SGHDT; CDR2 reads YYEEEE. CDR3 length equals 16 residues. CDR3 DNA: TGTGCCAGCAGCTTGGTTGGCAGGGTCCCTAACTATGGCTACACCTTC. Amino acids: CASSLVGRVPNYGYTF.

Written as DNA, the CDR3 is TGTGCCAGCAGCGATGGCGGGGGACAGGGAGGAAATGAGCAGTTCTTC. This codes for CASSDGGGQGGNEQFF. The chain recombines TRBV2 with TRBJ2-1; the match to TRBD1 covers 9 bases. Germline V gives CDR1 SNHLY, CDR2 FYNNEI. Trimming removed 6 bases from V and 7 bases from J; junction bases left unmatched: 13. The CDR3 length is 16 residues.

The chain has TRBV19 and TRBJ1-2; the match to TRBD1 covers 9 bases. The CDR3 contains 14 residues. V shed 7 bases, J shed 8 bases, and the junction held 11 bases outside the gene matches. CDR1 is LNHDA and CDR2 is SQIVND in the germline V gene (reference sequence). CDR3 nucleotides: TGTGCCAGTATCTCCGGGACAGGGTGGGGAGGCTACACCTTC. This gives the protein CASISGTGWGGYTF.

This clone was found once. The chain links TRBV14 to TRBJ2-7; D is unresolved. Trimming stripped 0 bases from V and 6 bases from J, with 9 bases between. Germline V gene data show CDR1 as SGHDN and CDR2 as FVKESK. The CDR3 has 13 residues. CDR3 amino acids: CASSQDWRSEQYF. The CDR3 region has the DNA TGTGCCAGCAGCCAAGATTGGCGGTCCGAGCAGTACTTC.

This clone appeared a few times. The chain is built from TRBV6-6 and TRBJ1-5; no firm D call. The ends were cut back, 5 bases at V and 4 bases at J, with 12 bases in the middle. The CDR3 totals 14 residues. Germline values: CDR1 MNHNY, CDR2 SVGAGI (reference sequence). The CDR3 protein is CASSDAGYNQPQHF. As DNA, the CDR3 is TGTGCCAGCAGTGACGCGGGTTATAATCAGCCCCAGCATTTT.

This rearrangement joins TRBV4-1 to TRBJ2-7, with D perhaps matching TRBD1 (5 bases). This CDR3 has 14 amino acids. The V end lost 6 bases, the J end lost 5 bases, and 17 bases lay between the germline ends. Germline assignment: CDR1 MGHRA and CDR2 YSYEKL. DNA for the CDR3: TGCGCCAGCAGACATGCTTTCGACAGTAACGAGCAGTACTTC. Protein product: CASRHAFDSNEQYF.

The chain uses TRBV5-6 and TRBJ1-1; no clear D. V lost 7 bases to trimming and J lost 8 bases, with 18 bases between them. The germline gives CDR1 SGHDT, CDR2 YYEEEE. This CDR3 comprises 13 residues. CDR3 sequence: CASAATVTGEAFF. CDR3 bases: TGTGCCAGCGCTGCTACCGTGACGGGAGAAGCTTTCTTT.

This sequence joins TRBV7-6 and TRBJ2-3; the D gene is possibly TRBD2 (6 bases). This CDR3 contains 14 residues. Per germline, CDR1 SGHVS and CDR2 FNYEAQ. V gave up 4 bases and J gave up 2 bases, with 10 bases separating them. This CDR3 is CASSSRDFTDTQYF. The CDR3 coding sequence is TGTGCCAGCAGCTCCCGGGACTTCACAGATACGCAGTATTTT.

The chain carries TRBV2 and TRBJ1-2; 11 bases match TRBD1. The CDR3 runs to 16 residues. Germline V gene data show CDR1 as SNHLY and CDR2 as FYNNEI. V shed 5 bases and J 0 bases; nucleotides not matched to a gene: 5. The CDR3 loop reads CASSRTGGSPNYGYTF. CDR3 DNA sequence: TGTGCCAGCAGTCGGACAGGGGGCTCCCCTAACTATGGCTACACCTTC.

The rearrangement joins TRBV21-1 to TRBJ2-1; the listed D gene, TRBD2, was not tested against the DNA. TRBV21-1 is a recognized pseudogene. The CDR3 length is 17 residues. CDR3 bases: TGTGCCAGCACCCAAGCTAGTGAGTGCGTTGGTAAGAATGAGCAGTTCTTC. Amino acid sequence: CASTQASECVGKNEQFF.

The J gene is TRBJ1-1, the V gene TRBV18; 7 positions match TRBD1. Germline V lookup: CDR1 KGHSH, CDR2 LQKENI. This CDR3 is built from 14 residues. Germline trimming cut 6 bases from V and 5 bases from J; bases unmatched to any gene: 9. The CDR3 reads CASSSQGVRTEAFF. The CDR3 DNA sequence: TGTGCCAGCTCCTCCCAGGGGGTTCGAACTGAAGCTTTCTTT.

The V gene is TRBV5-5, the J gene TRBJ1-1; D is unclear. Trimming removed 6 bases from V and 6 bases from J, with 15 bases in between. CDR3 size: 13 residues. Germline lookup yields CDR1 SGHKS and CDR2 YYEKEE (reference sequence). In DNA, the CDR3 is TGTGCCAGCACCATGAACCCCCGGGCTGAAGCTTTCTTT. Its protein is CASTMNPRAEAFF.